This T cell receptor (beta chain) was found in a study of beta chain features in type 1 diabetes. One heparinised blood draw averaging about 116 mL was given by each donor. Central memory, naive, regulatory and stem cell-like memory CD4+ cells were sorted by CD45RO/CCR7/CD25/CD127/CD95/CD27. Overall study findings and caveats: Reduced insertions and increased deletions marked VDJ junctions in type 1 diabetes patients. When Type 1 diabetes patients were examined, their TCRB CDR3s proved moderately but significantly shorter in all four CD4+ subsets.

Isolated RNA was reverse transcribed in full, so expressed TCRB transcripts were sequenced. The method was immunoSEQ multiplex PCR; TCRdb's version includes in-frame clones alone and lacks a portion of them. The profile covers about 650,000 clones, with 9.5% to 15% appearing a single time and about 0.11% taken by the ten largest. Regarding this clone: Its target is not known.

This CDR3 comprises 17 residues. The V gene end was trimmed by 3 bases and the J gene end by 7 bases; junction bases not matched to a gene: 12. The germline V gene has CDR1 SGDLS and CDR2 YYNGEE. The TCR comes from a man in his thirties or forties with type 1 diabetes. Sequenced sample: naive CD4+ T cells from blood. The chain uses TRBV9 and TRBJ2-2; TRBD1 agrees at 10 bases. The DNA of the CDR3 is TGTGCCAGCAGCGCCCAGACAGGGGGCAAAATGGGCGGGGAGCTGTTTTTT. Translation: CASSAQTGGKMGGELFF.